Following are 20 T cell receptor beta chains from one sample sequenced in a study of blood T cells in healthy people across ages. Together with a sample-barcoded 5' primer, a J-beta primer mix was included in a second PCR lasting roughly 6 to 12 cycles. From the 5' RACE reads, TCRdb called clonotypes with MiXCR, one entry per CDR3 protein. The data show about 1,800,000 distinct CDR3 sequences, under 30% seen once. Sequencing used blood. The source is a woman aged 30 to 39 in good health.

This clonotype has more than one count but fewer than ten. The chain is built from TRBV20-1 and TRBJ2-7; D possibly corresponds to TRBD1 (6 bases). This CDR3 is 15 amino acids long. Germline-derived CDR1 and CDR2 are DFQATT and SNEGSKA (reference sequence). V was cut by 6 bases and J by 2 bases, with 20 bases left in between. The CDR3: CSAGTPTSGAYEQYF. In nucleotides, the CDR3 is TGCAGTGCCGGGACCCCGACATCAGGGGCCTACGAGCAGTACTTC.

In this sample, this clonotype turned up a few times. The CDR3 coding sequence is TGTGCCAGCAATACGCAGCGGCTAGCGGGCACAGATACGCAGTATTTT. This encodes CASNTQRLAGTDTQYF. This chain joins TRBV12-3 or TRBV12-4 and TRBJ2-3, with 7 positions matching TRBD2. J was trimmed by 1 base and V by 7 bases; bases with no gene match: 11. This CDR3 region has 16 residues.

There are a few counts of this clonotype. The chain carries TRBV25-1 and TRBJ1-1; D perhaps matches TRBD1 (5 bases). V dropped 0 bases and J dropped 1 base, with 12 bases sitting between them. This CDR3 contains 16 residues. From germline, CDR1 is MGHDK and CDR2 SYGVNS. CDR3 coding DNA: TGTGCCAGCAGTGAATACGGCAGGGTTGCGAACACTGAAGCTTTCTTT. This gives the protein CASSEYGRVANTEAFF. Drawing the rest from reference TRBV25-1 and TRBJ1-1, the complete variable domain is EADIYQTPRYLVIGTGKKITLECSQTMGHDKMYWYQQDPGMELHLIHYSYGVNSTEKGDLSSESTVSRIRTEHFPLTLESARPSHTSQYLCASSEYGRVANTEAFFGQGTRLTVV.

There are many counts of this clonotype. CDR3 amino acids: CASRGRTAVYGYTF. The CDR3 DNA sequence: TGTGCCAGCAGGGGAAGGACAGCCGTCTATGGCTACACCTTC. The rearrangement joins TRBV7-9 to TRBJ1-2, with D maybe TRBD1 (6 bases). The CDR3 is 14 residues long. V gave up 6 bases and J gave up 4 bases, with 15 bases separating them. Germline V gives CDR1 SEHNR, CDR2 FQNEAQ (reference sequence).

Details on this clonotype: A read error is possible here, since a much larger clone lies one base away. The chain has TRBV5-1 and TRBJ2-1; D unclear. Looked up from germline, CDR1 is SGHRS and CDR2 is YFSETQ. The CDR3 length is 14 residues. The V end lost 4 bases, the J end lost 9 bases, and 17 bases lay between the germline ends. The CDR3: CASSPERADSEQFF. DNA for the CDR3: TGCGCCAGCAGCCCCGAGCGAGCCGACTCTGAGCAGTTCTTC.

On this clonotype itself: A much larger clone is a single base away; this may be a read error. The V call is TRBV29-1, the J call TRBJ2-1; D is unresolved. Per germline, CDR1 SQVTM and CDR2 ANQGSEA. The length of the CDR3 is 11 residues. The CDR3 DNA sequence: TGCAGCGGGGTCTTAAACAATGGGCAGTTCTTC. This encodes CSGVLNNGQFF.

For this clonotype: A read error may explain this, as a much larger clone is one base away. This chain links TRBV12-3 or TRBV12-4 with TRBJ2-5, with 7 bases lining up with TRBD2. Unmatched junction bases numbered 17, after V lost 5 bases and J lost 11 bases. This CDR3 has 15 residues. As DNA, the CDR3 is TGTGCCAGCAGTCATCCGGGACTACTAGGCAATGAGCAGTACTTC. Its translation is CASSHPGLLGNEQYF.

The chain has TRBV2 and TRBJ2-1, with D possibly matching TRBD1 (5 bases). The V and J ends lost 3 bases and 9 bases respectively, with 21 bases between them. Per germline, CDR1 SNHLY and CDR2 FYNNEI. This CDR3 contains 16 residues. The chain's CDR3 is CASSEGPPGLLGEQFF. The CDR3 coding sequence is TGTGCCAGCAGTGAGGGGCCGCCAGGGCTCCTTGGTGAGCAGTTCTTC. The variable domain in full, completed from reference TRBV2 and TRBJ2-1, reads EPEVTQTPSHQVTQMGQEVILRCVPISNHLYFYWYRQILGQKVEFLVSFYNNEISEKSEIFDDQFSVERPDGSNFTLKIRSTKLEDSAMYFCASSEGPPGLLGEQFFGPGTRLTVL.

The table lists this clonotype with a few counts. V and J are TRBV6-5 and TRBJ1-5; possibly TRBD1 for D (5 bases). The V gene's germline CDR1 is MNHEY and CDR2 SVGAGI. V was shortened by 5 bases and J by 2 bases, with 13 bases between the two germline ends. This CDR3 is 15 amino acids long. The CDR3 reads CASSPSGGGNQPQHF. The CDR3 region has the DNA TGTGCCAGCAGTCCTTCGGGGGGGGGCAATCAGCCCCAGCATTTT.

This clonotype was detected many times. The rearrangement joins TRBV5-1 to TRBJ2-5, with TRBD2 matching 8 bases. The CDR3 extends over 14 amino acids. In germline, CDR1 is SGHRS, CDR2 YFSETQ. V was pared by 6 bases and J by 3 bases, with 7 bases of the junction left unmatched. The CDR3, as DNA: TGCGCCAGCACTCGCGGGGGGCAGGAAGAGACCCAGTACTTC. Encoded protein: CASTRGGQEETQYF.

This chain joins TRBV7-2 and TRBJ1-5; 7 bases are shared with TRBD1. Losses at the gene ends were 4 bases for V and 4 bases for J; bases not matched to a gene: 10. Germline V lookup: CDR1 SGHTA, CDR2 FQGNSA. This CDR3 has 16 amino acids. The CDR3 nucleotides are TGTGCCAGCAGCTGGGACAGCCTTAGGGCAAATCAGCCCCAGCATTTT. Encoded protein: CASSWDSLRANQPQHF.

Here the CDR3 DNA reads TGCAGTGCTCTTGGACAGTATTCTAGCACAGATACGCAGTATTTT. It codes for CSALGQYSSTDTQYF. The chain carries TRBV20-1 and TRBJ2-3; possible D gene TRBD1, 6 bases. From germline, CDR1 is DFQATT and CDR2 SNEGSKA (reference sequence). The V end was cut by 5 bases, the J end by 0 bases, with 15 bases between. The CDR3 is 15 amino acids.

There are many counts of this clonotype. The rearrangement links TRBV12-3 or TRBV12-4 to TRBJ1-4; D is ambiguous. The CDR3 consists of 14 residues. The germline V and J ends were trimmed by 6 bases and 3 bases, with 11 bases remaining between them. In DNA, the CDR3 is TGTGCCAGCAGCCTAGAGGAGGCTAATGAAAAACTGTTTTTT. Its protein product is CASSLEEANEKLFF.

This clonotype appeared many times. This sequence joins TRBV27 and TRBJ2-3, with 13 bases matching TRBD2. Germline V gives CDR1 MNHEY, CDR2 SMNVEV (reference sequence). The V and J ends lost 7 bases and 5 bases, in that order; junction bases with no gene match: 6. The CDR3 is 15 residues long. The CDR3 nucleotides read TGTGCCAGCACATCACTAGCGGGGGGGAAAGATACGCAGTATTTT. Translating gives CASTSLAGGKDTQYF.

The genes are TRBV28 and TRBJ1-5; no clear D gene. CDR1 MDHEN and CDR2 SYDVKM come from the germline V gene. There are 14 residues in the CDR3. Trimming left V 7 bases short and J 2 bases short, with 12 bases between. The CDR3 loop reads CASNSRSGNQPQHF. In DNA, the CDR3 is TGTGCCAGCAACTCCCGTTCGGGCAATCAGCCCCAGCATTTT.

This clonotype was recorded many times. This rearrangement joins TRBV12-3 or TRBV12-4 to TRBJ2-7; 12 positions match TRBD2. The CDR3 loop spans 13 amino acids. V was pared by 8 bases and J by 6 bases, with 5 bases of the junction left unmatched. The chain's CDR3 is CASGSSGRGEQYF. The CDR3, as DNA: TGTGCCAGCGGATCTAGCGGGAGGGGCGAGCAGTACTTC.

As concerns this clonotype: Germline is not matched at one junction end, which may reflect a read error. CDR3 amino acids: CASSEVQGNGQFF. The CDR3 DNA follows: TGTGCCAGCAGTGAGGTACAGGGCAATGGGCAGTTCTTC. The J gene is TRBJ2-1, the V gene TRBV6-1; tentative D call: TRBD1 (6 bases). From germline, CDR1 is MNHNS and CDR2 SASEGT. The CDR3 spans 13 residues.

V and J are TRBV7-3 and TRBJ2-5, with 14 bases matching TRBD2. CDR3 length: 16 residues. Trimming took 5 bases from V and 2 from J; bases not matched to a gene: 4. Germline CDR1 SGHTA, CDR2 FQGTGA. CDR3 sequence: CASSTGTSGRQETQYF. The CDR3 region has the DNA TGTGCCAGCAGCACTGGGACTAGCGGGAGACAAGAGACCCAGTACTTC.

Of note for this clonotype: This may come from a read error, since a much larger clone is one base off. This chain connects TRBV12-5 to TRBJ2-7, with TRBD2 as a possible D gene (6 bases). Germline loops: CDR1 LGHNT, CDR2 FRNRAP. The CDR3 is 17 amino acids. The CDR3 here is CTSALVAWGGDSYEQYF. CDR3 coding DNA: TGTACTAGTGCCCTCGTTGCTTGGGGCGGGGACTCCTACGAGCAGTACTTC.

This rearrangement joins TRBV12-3 or TRBV12-4 to TRBJ1-6; D is perhaps TRBD1 (6 bases). This CDR3 has 13 amino acids. Trimming stripped 6 bases from V and 6 bases from J, with 9 bases between. In DNA form, the CDR3 reads TGTGCCAGCAGCACACAGGGTAATTCACCCCTCCACTTT. Protein product: CASSTQGNSPLHF.